Listed here are 14 T cell receptor beta chains from one sample, sequenced in a study of glioma-infiltrating T cells after dendritic cell vaccination. TCRdb keeps only in-frame clones here, not all; method: immunoSEQ multiplex PCR. The sample includes tens of thousands of clones, around 86% of them seen just once. Here the sequenced sample was blood, taken before dendritic cell vaccination. All receptors come from a human donor with glioblastoma.

The gene calls are TRBV7-2 and TRBJ1-2; maybe TRBD1 (6 bases). V lost 2 bases to trimming and J lost 3 bases, with 10 bases between them. The CDR3 runs 14 residues. Germline CDR1 and CDR2: SGHTA and FQGNSA. CDR3 DNA: TGTGCCAGCAGCTTAACAGGGAGGGACTATGGCTACACCTTC. Its protein is CASSLTGRDYGYTF.

The chain couples TRBV27 to TRBJ2-1; 12 nucleotides match TRBD1. Losses at the gene ends were 7 bases for V and 9 bases for J; bases not matched to a gene: 10. Per germline, CDR1 MNHEY and CDR2 SMNVEV (reference sequence). This CDR3 has 15 amino acids. The CDR3, as DNA: TGTGCCAGCACCGTTCTGGGACAGGGGGCTACTGAGCAGTTCTTC. Protein: CASTVLGQGATEQFF.

V gene TRBV14 combines with J gene TRBJ2-1, with TRBD1 matching 8 bases. Trimming cost V 2 bases and J 5 bases; bases outside gene matches: 2. Germline V gene lookup returns CDR1 SGHDN and CDR2 FVKESK. This CDR3 comprises 14 residues. The CDR3 loop reads CASSQRTGHNEQFF. In nucleotides, the CDR3 is TGTGCCAGCAGCCAAAGGACAGGGCACAATGAGCAGTTCTTC.

The V call is TRBV28, the J call TRBJ2-4, with 9 bases fitting TRBD2. The CDR3 totals 15 residues. Germline CDR1 reads MDHEN; CDR2 reads SYDVKM. Losses at the gene ends were 5 bases for V and 9 bases for J; bases not matched to a gene: 11. The CDR3 DNA follows: TGTGCCAGCAGTCCACCTAGCGGGATGGGAGGCATTCAGTACTTC. Protein: CASSPPSGMGGIQYF.

V gene TRBV5-4 combines with J gene TRBJ2-2; TRBD2 matches 12 bases. From germline, CDR1 is SGHNT and CDR2 YYREEE (reference sequence). V shed 4 bases and J 1 base; nucleotides not matched to a gene: 2. This CDR3 comprises 16 residues. CDR3 coding DNA: TGTGCCAGCAGCCCGACTAGCGGGGGGAACACCGGGGAGCTGTTTTTT. Its translation: CASSPTSGGNTGELFF.

J is TRBJ2-3 and V is TRBV20-1, with D uncertain. This CDR3 spans 11 amino acids. V lost 1 base and J 6 bases, leaving 5 bases between the germline ends. Looked up from germline, CDR1 is DFQATT and CDR2 is SNEGSKA (reference sequence). This chain's CDR3 is CSARVQDTQYF. Written as DNA, the CDR3 is TGCAGTGCTAGAGTCCAGGATACGCAGTATTTT.

The rearrangement joins TRBV19 to TRBJ1-2, with TRBD1 matching over 9 bases. The CDR3 is 13 amino acids. J lost 8 bases, V lost 7 bases, and 8 bases had no gene match. Germline loops: CDR1 LNHDA, CDR2 SQIVND (reference sequence). CDR3 amino acids: CASKIQGARGYTF. DNA of the CDR3: TGTGCCAGTAAAATACAGGGGGCGCGCGGCTACACCTTC.

The chain is built from TRBV5-5 and TRBJ2-7; TRBD1 agrees at 8 bases. The V gene's germline CDR1 is SGHKS and CDR2 YYEKEE (reference sequence). The CDR3 is 14 residues long. With V trimmed by 4 bases and J by 2 bases, 5 bases remained unmatched. This CDR3 is CASSPRTGTYEQYF. CDR3 in DNA: TGTGCCAGCAGCCCCCGGACAGGGACCTACGAGCAGTACTTC.

The chain links TRBV13 to TRBJ2-1; 13 nucleotides line up with TRBD2. The germline gives CDR1 PRHDT, CDR2 FYEKMQ (reference sequence). This CDR3 is built from 15 residues. V was clipped by 5 bases and J by 10 bases; unmatched bases: 8. Written as DNA, the CDR3 is TGTGCCAGCAGCACCGTACTAGCGGGGGGGCGCGAGCAGTTCTTC. As protein: CASSTVLAGGREQFF.

This clone was counted between two and nine times. The chain combines TRBV6-1 with TRBJ2-7, with 8 bases lining up with TRBD1. The germline gives CDR1 MNHNS, CDR2 SASEGT. This CDR3 region has 15 residues. V lost 5 bases, J lost 1 base, and 7 bases stayed unmatched. This CDR3 reads CASSQTGGISYEQYF. The CDR3 DNA reads as TGTGCCAGCAGTCAAACAGGGGGGATTTCCTACGAGCAGTACTTC.

J is TRBJ2-2 and V is TRBV29-1, with TRBD1 matching over 10 bases. CDR1 SQVTM and CDR2 ANQGSEA come from the germline V gene. With V trimmed by 7 bases and J by 7 bases, 9 bases remained unmatched. The CDR3 consists of 14 residues. The CDR3 sequence is CSARDRGRDGELFF. CDR3 DNA sequence: TGCAGCGCTCGGGACAGGGGAAGGGACGGGGAGCTGTTTTTT.

The chain joins TRBV5-1 to TRBJ2-1; 10 bases align to TRBD1. CDR3 length equals 16 residues. The junction had 2 bases not matched to a gene; V was cut back by 0 bases and J by 2 bases. Per the germline V gene, CDR1 is SGHRS and CDR2 is YFSETQ. The CDR3 region is CASSLATGGAYNEQFF. The CDR3 coding sequence is TGCGCCAGCAGCTTGGCGACAGGGGGCGCCTACAATGAGCAGTTCTTC.

The chain is built from TRBV5-1 and TRBJ2-7; D is unresolved. Trimming removed 1 base from V and 0 bases from J, with 8 bases in between. The germline V gene has CDR1 SGHRS and CDR2 YFSETQ. This CDR3 contains 14 residues. CDR3 sequence (DNA): TGCGCCAGCAGCTTGACAGTGAGCTCCTACGAGCAGTACTTC. It encodes CASSLTVSSYEQYF. Full variable domain (rest looked up from reference TRBV5-1 and TRBJ2-7): KAGVTQTPRYLIKTRGQQVTLSCSPISGHRSVSWYQQTPGQGLQFLFEYFSETQRNKGNFPGRFSGRQFSNSRSEMNVSTLELGDSALYLCASSLTVSSYEQYFGPGTRLTVT.

The genes are TRBV14 and TRBJ2-1; D is undetermined. The CDR3 has 12 amino acids. Germline values: CDR1 SGHDN, CDR2 FVKESK. V shed 0 bases and J shed 8 bases, with 5 bases lying between them. The CDR3 is CASSQELYEQFF. In DNA, the CDR3 is TGTGCCAGCAGCCAAGAATTATATGAGCAGTTCTTC.